Each of the 19 T cell receptor beta chains below was sequenced from the same sample in a study of blood T cells in healthy people across ages. PCR was performed a second time for about 7 to 12 cycles using a sample-barcoded 5' primer and a J-beta primer mix. TCRdb called the 5' RACE reads again in MiXCR, with one record for every CDR3 protein. The sample carries 1.4 million to 1.5 million distinct CDR3 sequences, about 40% recorded once. The source material was blood. The receptors come from a woman aged 18-29 years in good health.

This clonotype was observed a handful of times. The V and J genes are TRBV29-1 and TRBJ2-5; the match to TRBD1 covers 8 bases. Germline values: CDR1 SQVTM, CDR2 ANQGSEA. V lost 0 bases to trimming and J lost 9 bases; unmatched junction nucleotides: 15. The CDR3 extends over 16 amino acids. CDR3 in DNA: TGCAGCGTTGAAGATCGTCATCAGGGGGCTTTTGAGGCCCAGTACTTC. It specifies CSVEDRHQGAFEAQYF.

This clonotype has a handful of counts. This chain uses TRBV3-1 with TRBJ1-1, with no clear D. V was trimmed by 0 bases and J by 0 bases, leaving 5 bases between them. This CDR3 contains 14 residues. Germline CDR1 LGHDT, CDR2 YNNKEL (reference sequence). CDR3 loop: CASSQDLLNTEAFF. The DNA for the CDR3 is TGTGCCAGCAGCCAAGATCTGCTGAACACTGAAGCTTTCTTT.

The table lists this clonotype with many counts. The chain links TRBV28 to TRBJ2-7; D unresolved. The CDR3 covers 13 residues. The germline V gene encodes CDR1 MDHEN and CDR2 SYDVKM. V lost 6 bases and J 1 base, leaving 10 bases between the germline ends. CDR3 protein: CASRPLGSYEQYF. CDR3 coding DNA: TGTGCCAGCAGACCTCTCGGTTCCTACGAGCAGTACTTC.

The chain couples TRBV12-3 or TRBV12-4 to TRBJ2-7; no clear D gene. The CDR3 has 12 amino acids. Trimming cost V 6 bases and J 10 bases, with 16 bases left between them. CDR3 region: CASSPFAGDQYF. The CDR3 DNA reads TGTGCCAGCAGCCCCTTTGCCGGCGATCAGTACTTC.

This chain connects TRBV7-2 to TRBJ2-2; 7 bases are shared with TRBD1. The CDR3 is 14 amino acids. Trimming at V came to 7 bases and at J to 2 bases, leaving 4 bases not matched to a gene. CDR1 is SGHTA and CDR2 is FQGNSA in the germline V gene. CDR3 in amino acids: CASNDRANTGELFF. CDR3 nucleotides: TGTGCCAGCAACGACAGGGCCAACACCGGGGAGCTGTTTTTT.

A single count supports this clonotype. This rearrangement joins TRBV7-2 to TRBJ2-7; TRBD2 aligns across 7 bases. V trimming: 1 base; J trimming: 7 bases; junction bases outside the gene matches: 13. CDR1 and CDR2 from the germline V gene are SGHTA and FQGNSA. The CDR3 extends over 16 amino acids. The CDR3 loop reads CASSLDTGGYSGEQYF. The CDR3 nucleotides read TGTGCCAGCAGCTTAGATACGGGGGGATATTCGGGTGAGCAGTACTTC.

This sequence joins TRBV7-6 and TRBJ2-5; D is undetermined. The germline V and J ends were trimmed by 1 base and 11 bases, with 14 bases remaining between them. CDR3 length: 13 amino acids. CDR1 is SGHVS and CDR2 is FNYEAQ in the germline V gene. The CDR3 nucleotides are TGTGCCAGCAGCTTAGTTGAAGTAGGTGAGCAGTACTTC. Translation: CASSLVEVGEQYF.

The chain joins TRBV6-1 to TRBJ2-7; TRBD2 agrees at 10 bases. Germline CDR1 reads MNHNS; CDR2 reads SASEGT. The ends lost 7 bases at V and 4 bases at J; junction bases unmatched: 7. CDR3 length: 14 residues. The CDR3 spells CASNNSGRSYEQYF. In DNA form, the CDR3 reads TGTGCCAGCAATAATAGCGGGAGGAGTTACGAGCAGTACTTC.

The rearrangement joins TRBV5-1 to TRBJ2-3; 7 bases agree with TRBD1. Losses at the gene ends were 4 bases for V and 3 bases for J; bases not matched to a gene: 8. This CDR3 is 15 amino acids long. Germline V gives CDR1 SGHRS, CDR2 YFSETQ. The CDR3 is CASSLRQGQTDTQYF. The CDR3 DNA sequence: TGCGCCAGCAGCCTCCGACAGGGTCAAACAGATACGCAGTATTTT.

The chain couples TRBV20-1 to TRBJ2-5, with a tentative D call TRBD2 (6 bases). The CDR3 has 14 residues. Germline V gene data show CDR1 as DFQATT and CDR2 as SNEGSKA (reference sequence). The V end was cut by 3 bases, the J end by 4 bases, with 15 bases between. The CDR3 loop reads CSARSGTVAETQYF. CDR3 sequence (DNA): TGCAGTGCTAGGTCAGGGACTGTCGCAGAGACCCAGTACTTC.

This clonotype was detected only a few times. V is TRBV20-1 and J is TRBJ2-7, with 7 bases aligning to TRBD1. Germline CDR1 is DFQATT and CDR2 is SNEGSKA (reference sequence). The CDR3 extends over 12 amino acids. The junction had 8 bases not matched to a gene; V was cut back by 6 bases and J by 6 bases. CDR3 loop: CSAGTGVGEQYF. The CDR3, as DNA: TGCAGTGCAGGAACAGGGGTCGGCGAGCAGTACTTC.

The chain couples TRBV30 to TRBJ2-5; a possible D gene is TRBD2 (5 bases). The J call may be mistaken, given a closer DNA end match to TRBJ2-7. The CDR3 is made up of 16 amino acids. Per the germline V gene, CDR1 is GTSNPN and CDR2 is SVGIG (reference sequence). CDR3 amino acids: CAWSRVSSALSYEQYF. As DNA, the CDR3 is TGTGCCTGGAGTAGGGTTAGTAGCGCGCTCTCCTACGAGCAGTACTTC.

The gene calls are TRBV20-1 and TRBJ2-1; possible D gene TRBD2, 6 bases. The germline V gene has CDR1 DFQATT and CDR2 SNEGSKA (reference sequence). This CDR3 is 13 amino acids long. The V end lost 3 bases, the J end lost 7 bases, and 13 bases lay between the germline ends. The CDR3 spells CSASTAEGNEQFF. The CDR3 nucleotides are TGCAGTGCTAGTACCGCGGAGGGGAATGAGCAGTTCTTC.

The J gene is TRBJ2-7, the V gene TRBV7-8; 7 bases are a match to TRBD1. Germline-derived CDR1 and CDR2 are SGHVS and FQNEAQ. The CDR3 has 15 residues. J lost 4 bases, V lost 5 bases, and 11 bases had no gene match. The CDR3, as DNA: TGTGCCAGCAGCCGTGGGGACAGCGTGAGATACGAGCAGTACTTC. Residues: CASSRGDSVRYEQYF.

The gene calls are TRBV29-1 and TRBJ2-7, with 10 bases identical to TRBD2. This CDR3 has 14 residues. V gave up 2 bases and J gave up 9 bases; unmatched junction bases: 10. Germline V gene data show CDR1 as SQVTM and CDR2 as ANQGSEA. The CDR3 DNA follows: TGCAGCGTTGAATATCTCCCTAGCGGGGGCGGGCAGTACTTC. Translation: CSVEYLPSGGGQYF.

Comments on this clonotype: Relative to the germline gene, one junction end is altered; a read error may explain this. J is TRBJ2-4 and V is TRBV7-8; TRBD2 matches 7 bases. Near its end, the DNA agrees better with TRBJ2-5, so the J call may be wrong. Germline CDR1 and CDR2: SGHVS and FQNEAQ. There are 15 residues in the CDR3. The CDR3 spells CASSLGGTKQGTQYF. DNA of the CDR3: TGTGCCAGCAGCTTAGGAGGGACTAAGCAAGGGACCCAGTACTTC.

The chain uses TRBV5-1 and TRBJ2-7, with 7 bases aligning to TRBD2. The better agreement between TRBJ2-5 and the DNA end casts doubt on the J call. The CDR3 has 18 residues. CDR1 SGHRS and CDR2 YFSETQ come from the germline V gene. The DNA for the CDR3 is TGCGCCAGCAGGCCTTCTAAATGGAGCGGGGTCCTTCCCGAGACCCAGTACTTC. The encoded protein is CASRPSKWSGVLPETQYF.

The CDR3, as DNA: TGTGCCAGCAGCCAAGACCTCCGGAGCGGGGGGCGTACAGATACGCAGTATTTT. Amino acid sequence: CASSQDLRSGGRTDTQYF. The J gene is TRBJ2-3, the V gene TRBV4-2, with 9 bases matching TRBD2. After removal of 0 bases from V and 3 bases from J, the junction contained 10 bases not matched to a gene. CDR1 and CDR2 (germline): LGHNA, YNFKEQ. The CDR3 runs to 18 residues.

In this sample, this clonotype turned up a few times. This chain's CDR3 is CSAGGPLRSGYTF. The CDR3 DNA follows: TGCAGTGCCGGGGGTCCCCTTAGGTCGGGCTACACCTTC. The rearrangement uses TRBV20-1 and TRBJ1-2, with a weak D call TRBD1 (5 bases). The germline V gene encodes CDR1 DFQATT and CDR2 SNEGSKA (reference sequence). The CDR3 is 13 residues long. V lost 6 bases to trimming and J lost 8 bases, with 19 bases between them.